Shown below are 19 T cell receptor beta chains from a single sample sequenced in a study of patients and donors after allogeneic stem cell transplantation. TCRdb itself ran the RT-PCR reads through MiXCR, one entry per CDR3 protein. The table records 70,000 or so distinct CDR3 sequences, around 27% of them present only once. The specimen was blood, either unsorted or a sorted T cell fraction (not recorded which). The receptors shown here come from a human donor who was either an allogeneic HSCT recipient or a stem cell or donor lymphocyte infusion donor (not recorded which). It is not recorded whose cells these are; they may come from a transplant donor.

This clonotype rates as medium-sized. This rearrangement joins TRBV5-1 to TRBJ1-1; D is uncertain. The CDR3 consists of 13 residues. V shed 7 bases and J shed 1 base, with 11 bases lying between them. The germline gives CDR1 SGHRS, CDR2 YFSETQ. Here the CDR3 DNA reads TGCGCCAGCCAGACTGGAACGAACACTGAAGCTTTCTTT. Translation gives CASQTGTNTEAFF. Combining the CDR3 with reference TRBV5-1 and TRBJ1-1 gives the whole variable domain KAGVTQTPRYLIKTRGQQVTLSCSPISGHRSVSWYQQTPGQGLQFLFEYFSETQRNKGNFPGRFSGRQFSNSRSEMNVSTLELGDSALYLCASQTGTNTEAFFGQGTRLTVV.

This clonotype occurred a few times. The chain has TRBV10-3 and TRBJ2-1; no clear D. The V and J ends lost 3 bases and 12 bases respectively, with 12 bases between them. The germline CDR1 and CDR2 sequences are ENHRY and SYGVKD. The CDR3 contains 12 residues. CDR3 residues: CAISESLFRQFF. CDR3 DNA sequence: TGTGCCATCAGTGAATCGCTGTTCCGGCAGTTCTTC.

Only a few counts were recorded for this clonotype. The rearrangement joins TRBV5-1 to TRBJ1-5; D gene uncertain. Germline assignment: CDR1 SGHRS and CDR2 YFSETQ. The CDR3 contains 15 residues. With 4 bases removed from V and 0 bases from J, the gap between germline ends came to 11 bases. CDR3 sequence (DNA): TGCGCCAGCAGCAAGGACGGTTATAGCAATCAGCCCCAGCATTTT. It specifies CASSKDGYSNQPQHF.

This clonotype has only a few counts. This chain connects TRBV10-3 to TRBJ1-6; 9 nucleotides match TRBD1. J gave up 0 bases and V 5 bases, and 11 bases lay outside the gene matches. The CDR3 consists of 19 residues. In germline, CDR1 is ENHRY, CDR2 SYGVKD. The DNA of the CDR3 is TGTGCCATCAGTAACCCAGGGACAGGGTGGTACTCCTATAATTCACCCCTCCACTTT. Translation: CAISNPGTGWYSYNSPLHF.

This clonotype is a singleton in its sample. The V gene is TRBV20-1, the J gene TRBJ2-1; 8 bases line up with TRBD2. The CDR3 runs 12 residues. Germline V lookup: CDR1 DFQATT, CDR2 SNEGSKA (reference sequence). V trimming: 3 bases; J trimming: 8 bases; junction bases outside the gene matches: 3. This chain's CDR3 is CSARTSVDEQFF. The CDR3 nucleotides are TGCAGTGCTAGGACTAGCGTGGATGAGCAGTTCTTC.

The rearrangement joins TRBV5-5 to TRBJ1-4, with 8 bases aligning to TRBD1. The CDR3 has 16 amino acids. CDR1 is SGHKS, CDR2 YYEKEE, per germline (reference sequence). Losses at the gene ends were 3 bases for V and 5 bases for J; bases not matched to a gene: 9. In DNA, the CDR3 is TGTGCCAGCAGCTCCACCGGGACAGGCAGGAATGAAAAACTGTTTTTT. This translates into CASSSTGTGRNEKLFF.

V gene TRBV29-1 combines with J gene TRBJ1-2, with unresolved D. The germline V gene encodes CDR1 SQVTM and CDR2 ANQGSEA. This CDR3 is built from 14 residues. With 3 bases removed from V and 2 bases from J, the gap between germline ends came to 13 bases. The CDR3 DNA follows: TGCAGCGTTGACGGAGAGACACCAAACTATGGCTACACCTTC. Its protein is CSVDGETPNYGYTF.

The chain has TRBV6-4 and TRBJ2-2; D gene uncertain. CDR1 and CDR2 (germline): MRHNA, SNTAGT. The CDR3 is made up of 14 amino acids. The ends were cut back, 5 bases at V and 4 bases at J, with 11 bases in the middle. The CDR3 DNA reads as TGTGCCAGCAGTCCGACTGGCCCCACCGGGGAGCTGTTTTTT. Residues: CASSPTGPTGELFF.

The CDR3 reads CSAATGLGYTEAFF. In DNA form, the CDR3 reads TGCAGTGCTGCAACAGGACTGGGGTACACTGAAGCTTTCTTT. The chain has TRBV20-1 and TRBJ1-1; TRBD1 might be the D (5 bases). Germline CDR1 reads DFQATT; CDR2 reads SNEGSKA (reference sequence). V dropped 5 bases and J dropped 3 bases, with 16 bases sitting between them. This CDR3 has 14 amino acids.

The chain has TRBV7-3 and TRBJ1-1, with TRBD1 as a possible D gene (5 bases). The V and J ends lost 6 bases and 5 bases respectively, with 16 bases between them. Germline lookup yields CDR1 SGHTA and CDR2 FQGTGA. This CDR3 contains 14 residues. CDR3 DNA sequence: TGTGCCAGCAGTGATAGGAGGGGCTCGACTGAAGCTTTCTTT. Protein sequence: CASSDRRGSTEAFF.

V and J are TRBV13 and TRBJ2-1, with D possibly being TRBD2 (5 bases). The CDR3 is 15 residues long. CDR1 PRHDT and CDR2 FYEKMQ come from the germline V gene (reference sequence). The V gene lost 1 base and the J gene lost 8 bases, with 15 bases spanning the gap. The CDR3 reads CASSLASRRPDEQFF. The CDR3 nucleotides read TGTGCCAGCAGCTTAGCCTCTCGGAGGCCCGATGAGCAGTTCTTC.

This clonotype was observed a handful of times. The rearrangement uses TRBV6-6 and TRBJ1-1; D not certain. This CDR3 region has 10 residues. Germline CDR1 MNHNY, CDR2 SVGAGI (reference sequence). The germline V and J ends were trimmed by 4 bases and 11 bases, with 8 bases remaining between them. In DNA form, the CDR3 reads TGTGCCAGCAGTTCCCTCGTGGCTTTCTTT. Translation: CASSSLVAFF.

This clonotype showed up just once. The J gene is TRBJ2-3, the V gene TRBV5-1, with D hard to call. The CDR3 sequence is 14 residues long. V was shortened by 1 base and J by 4 bases, with 10 bases between the two germline ends. Per germline, CDR1 SGHRS and CDR2 YFSETQ. CDR3 DNA sequence: TGCGCCAGCAGCTTGAGTGACGGAGCAGATACGCAGTATTTT. It codes for CASSLSDGADTQYF.

CDR3: CSASPLFNEQFF. CDR3 in DNA: TGCAGTGCTAGTCCGCTATTCAATGAGCAGTTCTTC. The gene calls are TRBV20-1 and TRBJ2-1; D remains ambiguous. This CDR3 region has 12 residues. Trimming stripped 3 bases from V and 6 bases from J, with 9 bases between. Germline V gene lookup returns CDR1 DFQATT and CDR2 SNEGSKA (reference sequence).

The chain is built from TRBV5-1 and TRBJ2-5; 8 bases line up with TRBD1. The CDR3 totals 14 residues. The V and J ends lost 2 bases and 5 bases, in that order; junction bases with no gene match: 5. CDR1 and CDR2 (germline): SGHRS, YFSETQ. CDR3 sequence: CASSFRGRGETQYF. In DNA, the CDR3 is TGCGCCAGCAGCTTCAGGGGGCGCGGCGAGACCCAGTACTTC.

The V and J genes are TRBV12-3 or TRBV12-4 and TRBJ1-6; 7 nucleotides agree with TRBD1. The V segment lost 9 bases and the J segment 5 bases; nucleotides outside the gene matches: 16. This CDR3 has 17 amino acids. The CDR3 sequence: CASRVGRGTANNSPLHF. The DNA of the CDR3 is TGTGCCAGTCGGGTGGGCAGGGGGACCGCCAATAATTCACCCCTCCACTTT.

This chain connects TRBV10-3 to TRBJ2-2; 8 bases fit TRBD1. This CDR3 has 14 amino acids. Germline V gene data show CDR1 as ENHRY and CDR2 as SYGVKD. Trimming took 6 bases from V and 6 from J; bases not matched to a gene: 6. This chain's CDR3 is CAISPGGLAGELFF. DNA for the CDR3: TGTGCCATCAGCCCAGGGGGCCTGGCCGGGGAGCTGTTTTTT.

This clonotype was seen only once. This chain uses TRBV28 with TRBJ2-7; D remains ambiguous. The V gene lost 7 bases and the J gene lost 3 bases, with 13 bases spanning the gap. Looked up from germline, CDR1 is MDHEN and CDR2 is SYDVKM. The CDR3 is made up of 13 amino acids. For the CDR3, the DNA is TGTGCCAGCACATACGGAATTGTCTACGAGCAGTACTTC. The encoded protein is CASTYGIVYEQYF.

The chain is built from TRBV18 and TRBJ2-7; TRBD1 or TRBD2 may be the D gene (5 bases each). V was trimmed by 3 bases and J by 3 bases, leaving 15 bases between them. CDR1 is KGHSH, CDR2 LQKENI, per germline. The CDR3 extends over 15 amino acids. CDR3 bases: TGTGCCAGCTCACCCCACGGGACGGGGAACTACGAGCAGTACTTC. Its protein product is CASSPHGTGNYEQYF.